This T cell receptor beta chain was profiled in a study of OX40 agonist ivuxolimab in advanced cancers. Whole-study context: The patients got ivuxolimab, which is an agonistic anti-OX40 (CD134) antibody.

Sampling of blood occurred at baseline, cycle 4 day 1, and cycle 7 day 1. V was shortened by 0 bases and J by 4 bases, with 7 bases between the two germline ends. The germline V gene has CDR1 SGDLS and CDR2 YYNGEE. The CDR3 loop spans 14 amino acids. The assay was immunoSEQ multiplex PCR, and TCRdb's table has in-frame clones only and misses some. The data contain around 35,000 clones, about 85% of them singletons. The chain has TRBV9 and TRBJ2-2; D call uncertain. This clonotype was sampled from an adult with an advanced solid tumor such as melanoma, head and neck, liver or kidney cancer. Here the sequenced sample was CD4+ or CD8+ T cells sorted from blood, taken in a trial of the OX40 agonist ivuxolimab. The CDR3 sequence is CASSVGLSTGELFF. In nucleotides, the CDR3 is TGTGCCAGCAGCGTAGGGTTAAGCACCGGGGAGCTGTTTTTT.